This T cell receptor (beta chain) was observed in a study of T cell repertoires in cytomegalovirus infection. Study context: Public TCR beta signatures marked donors with CMV infection and the matching HLA.

TCRdb recomputed calls from the reads with MiXCR, one row per CDR3 protein. The table has 630,000 or so distinct CDR3 sequences, about 24% seen once. This clonotype was seen a few times. The length of the CDR3 is 17 residues. V shed 0 bases, J shed 3 bases, and the junction held 10 bases outside the gene matches. CDR1 is SGHRS and CDR2 is YFSETQ in the germline V gene. The sample comprised CD8+ T cells from PBMCs. The rearrangement joins TRBV5-1 to TRBJ2-3, with 7 nucleotides matching TRBD1. The receptor's source is a human donor in good health (CMV status not recorded). Some clones in this sample may be carry-over from other donors' samples. CDR3 coding DNA: TGCGCCAGCAGCTTGGCCGGAAGACAGGGTCTGACAGATACGCAGTATTTT. As protein: CASSLAGRQGLTDTQYF.